Below, one T cell receptor (beta chain) is given with its context. The data stem from a study of blood T cell repertoires in COVID-19. In the study overall: The study drew acute and convalescent COVID-19 samples from the United States, Italy and Spain. The analysed material was cDNA or gDNA that came from T cells, B-cell-depleted T cells, or PBMCs.

The V and J ends lost 2 bases and 6 bases respectively, with 13 bases between them. The CDR3 runs 13 residues. Germline CDR1 and CDR2: GTSNPN and SVGIG (reference sequence). How the authors handled the data: Cell counts per sample came from amplifying reference gene primers. Assay used: immunoSEQ multiplex PCR; TCRdb lists only in-frame clones, some missing. The DNA was the basis for D and trimming; V, J and clone size are from that table. Of 100,000 to 150,000 clones detected, around 82% appear once; the ten largest clones hold 5.5% to 6%. The sample taken for sequencing was peripheral blood. The V and J genes are TRBV30 and TRBJ1-1, with a tentative D call TRBD1 (6 bases). This sequence was found in a man older than 75 with active or convalescent COVID-19. CDR3 bases: TGTGCCTGGAGTAAAGGGGGAGTAGCTGAAGCTTTCTTT. This gives the protein CAWSKGGVAEAFF.